The T cell receptor (beta chain) described here comes from a study of T cells in Graves' hyperthyroidism and ophthalmopathy. Study-wide points: The model made its ophthalmopathy prediction, and onset followed a median approximately 6 months later. Blood also contained most expanded thyroid clonotypes above 0.001.

Trimming cost V 6 bases and J 1 base, with 12 bases left between them. This CDR3 comprises 14 residues. Germline V gives CDR1 SNHLY, CDR2 FYNNEI. Graves' hyperthyroidism was deemed stable given no ophthalmopathy progression within 18 months. Regarding this clonotype: As yet, its antigen is unknown.

Amplification of TCR beta CDR3 regions used RNA as the template. Primed by the HTBI set, a first-round RT-PCR was run on the TCR CDR3. Each CDR3 protein is one row after TCRdb ran MiXCR on the multiplex PCR reads. The sample records around 800,000 distinct CDR3 sequences, roughly 40% being singletons. Sample: blood. This receptor was taken from a young man with Graves' hyperthyroidism. The chain recombines TRBV2 with TRBJ1-1; the D is unclear. The chain's CDR3 is CASRTPRGNTEAFF. The CDR3 coding sequence is TGTGCCAGCAGGACCCCTCGGGGGAACACTGAAGCTTTCTTT.